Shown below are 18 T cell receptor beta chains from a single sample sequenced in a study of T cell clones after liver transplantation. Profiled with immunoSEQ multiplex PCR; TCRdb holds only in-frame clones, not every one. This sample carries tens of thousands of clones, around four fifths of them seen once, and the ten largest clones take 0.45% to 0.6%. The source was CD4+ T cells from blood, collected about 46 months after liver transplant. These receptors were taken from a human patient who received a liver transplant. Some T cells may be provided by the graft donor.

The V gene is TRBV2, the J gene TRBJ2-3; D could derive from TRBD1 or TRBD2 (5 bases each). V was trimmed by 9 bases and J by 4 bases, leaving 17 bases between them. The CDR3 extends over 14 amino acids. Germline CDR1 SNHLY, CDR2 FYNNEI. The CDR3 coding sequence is TGTGCCAGTACCGGGACCCTCAGTTCAGATACGCAGTATTTT. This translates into CASTGTLSSDTQYF.

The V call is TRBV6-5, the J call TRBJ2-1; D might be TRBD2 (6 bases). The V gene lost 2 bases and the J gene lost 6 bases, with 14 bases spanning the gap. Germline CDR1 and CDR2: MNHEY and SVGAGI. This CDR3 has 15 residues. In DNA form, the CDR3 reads TGTGCCAGCAGTTACCAAGGTACTAGCACCAATGAGCAGTTCTTC. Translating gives CASSYQGTSTNEQFF.

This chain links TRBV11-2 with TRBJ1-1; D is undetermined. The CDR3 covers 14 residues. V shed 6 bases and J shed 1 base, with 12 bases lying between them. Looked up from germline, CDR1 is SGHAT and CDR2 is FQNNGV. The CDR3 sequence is CASSHPGENTEAFF. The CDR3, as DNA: TGTGCCAGCAGTCATCCGGGAGAGAACACTGAAGCTTTCTTT.

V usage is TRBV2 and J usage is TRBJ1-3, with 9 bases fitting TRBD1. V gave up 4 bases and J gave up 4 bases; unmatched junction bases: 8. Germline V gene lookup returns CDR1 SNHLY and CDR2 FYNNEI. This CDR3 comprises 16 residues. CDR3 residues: CASSGTGGAKGNTIYF. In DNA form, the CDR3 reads TGTGCCAGCAGTGGTACAGGGGGCGCGAAAGGAAACACCATATATTTT.

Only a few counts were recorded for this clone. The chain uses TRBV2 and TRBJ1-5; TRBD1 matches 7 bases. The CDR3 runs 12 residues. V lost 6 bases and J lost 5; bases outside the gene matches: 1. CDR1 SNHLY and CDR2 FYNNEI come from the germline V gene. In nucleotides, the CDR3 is TGTGCCAGCAGCGACAGGGATCAGCCCCAGCATTTT. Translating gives CASSDRDQPQHF.

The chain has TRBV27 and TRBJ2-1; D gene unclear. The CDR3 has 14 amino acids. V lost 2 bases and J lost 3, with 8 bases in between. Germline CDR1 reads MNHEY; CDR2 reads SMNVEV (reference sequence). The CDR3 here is CASSLRSSYNEQFF. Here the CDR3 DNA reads TGTGCCAGCAGTTTAAGGTCTAGCTACAATGAGCAGTTCTTC.

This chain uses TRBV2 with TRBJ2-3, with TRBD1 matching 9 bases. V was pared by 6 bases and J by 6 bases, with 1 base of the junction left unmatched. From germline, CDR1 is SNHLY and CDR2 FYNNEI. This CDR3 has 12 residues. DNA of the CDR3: TGTGCCAGCAGCGGACAGGGGGATACGCAGTATTTT. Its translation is CASSGQGDTQYF.

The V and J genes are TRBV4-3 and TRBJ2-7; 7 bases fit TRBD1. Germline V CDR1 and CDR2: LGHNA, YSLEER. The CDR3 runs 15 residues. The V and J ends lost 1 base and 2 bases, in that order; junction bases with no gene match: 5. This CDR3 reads CASSQARGITYEQYF. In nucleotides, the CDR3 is TGCGCCAGCAGCCAAGCCAGGGGGATAACCTACGAGCAGTACTTC.

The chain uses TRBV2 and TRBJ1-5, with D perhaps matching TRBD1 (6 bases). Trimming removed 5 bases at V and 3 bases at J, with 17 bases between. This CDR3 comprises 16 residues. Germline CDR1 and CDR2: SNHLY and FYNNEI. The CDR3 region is CASSHGRTAPNQPQHF. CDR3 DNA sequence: TGTGCCAGCAGTCACGGACGGACAGCCCCCAATCAGCCCCAGCATTTT.

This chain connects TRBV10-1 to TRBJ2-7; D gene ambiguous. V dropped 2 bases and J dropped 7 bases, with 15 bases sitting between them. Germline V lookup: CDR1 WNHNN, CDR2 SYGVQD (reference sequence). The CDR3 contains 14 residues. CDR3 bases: TGCGCCAGCAGTGAGGACCCCGGTTGGGGAGAGCAGTACTTC. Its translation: CASSEDPGWGEQYF.

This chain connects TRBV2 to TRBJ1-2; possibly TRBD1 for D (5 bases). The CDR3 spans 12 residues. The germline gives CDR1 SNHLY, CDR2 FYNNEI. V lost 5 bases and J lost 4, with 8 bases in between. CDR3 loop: CASSTGPYGYTF. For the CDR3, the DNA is TGTGCCAGCAGTACAGGACCCTATGGCTACACCTTC.

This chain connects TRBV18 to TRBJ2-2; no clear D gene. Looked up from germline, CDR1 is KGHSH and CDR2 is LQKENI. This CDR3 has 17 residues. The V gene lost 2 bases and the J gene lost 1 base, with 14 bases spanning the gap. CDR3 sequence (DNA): TGTGCCAGCTCACCAAGTAGCCAGACAATGAACACCGGGGAGCTGTTTTTT. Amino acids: CASSPSSQTMNTGELFF.

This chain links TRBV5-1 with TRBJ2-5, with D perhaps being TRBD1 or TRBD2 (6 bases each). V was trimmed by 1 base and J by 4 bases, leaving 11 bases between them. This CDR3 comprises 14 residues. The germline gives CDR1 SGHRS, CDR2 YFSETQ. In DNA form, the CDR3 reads TGCGCCAGCAGCTTGACCGGGGGCTCAGAGACCCAGTACTTC. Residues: CASSLTGGSETQYF.

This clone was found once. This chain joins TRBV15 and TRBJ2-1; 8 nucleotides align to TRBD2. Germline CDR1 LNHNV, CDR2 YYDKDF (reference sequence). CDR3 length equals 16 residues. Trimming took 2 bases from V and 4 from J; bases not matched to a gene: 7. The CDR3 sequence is CATSRPASGRYNEQFF. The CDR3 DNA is TGTGCCACCAGCAGACCGGCGAGCGGGAGATACAATGAGCAGTTCTTC.

CDR3 amino acids: CSVSPSGANVLTF. CDR3 nucleotides: TGCAGCGTTTCACCGTCTGGGGCCAACGTCCTGACTTTC. The chain has TRBV29-1 and TRBJ2-6; D remains ambiguous. CDR1 and CDR2 from the germline V gene are SQVTM and ANQGSEA. The CDR3 totals 13 residues. V was trimmed by 5 bases and J by 1 base, leaving 6 bases between them.

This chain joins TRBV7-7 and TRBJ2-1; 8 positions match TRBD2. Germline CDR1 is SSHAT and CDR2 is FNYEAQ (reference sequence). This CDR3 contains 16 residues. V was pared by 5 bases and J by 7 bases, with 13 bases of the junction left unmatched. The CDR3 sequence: CASSPAPSGRKNEQFF. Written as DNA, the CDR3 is TGTGCCAGCAGCCCCGCCCCAAGCGGGAGAAAGAATGAGCAGTTCTTC.

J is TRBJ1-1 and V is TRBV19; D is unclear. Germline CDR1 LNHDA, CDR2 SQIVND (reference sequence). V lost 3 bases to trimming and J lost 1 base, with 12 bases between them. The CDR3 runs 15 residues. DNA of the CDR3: TGTGCCAGTAGTATCTTAGACGCAACGAACACTGAAGCTTTCTTT. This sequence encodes CASSILDATNTEAFF.

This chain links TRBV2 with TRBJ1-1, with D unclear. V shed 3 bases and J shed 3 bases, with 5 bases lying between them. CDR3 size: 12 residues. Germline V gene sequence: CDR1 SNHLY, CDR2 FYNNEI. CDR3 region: CASSDGYTEAFF. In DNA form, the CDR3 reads TGTGCCAGCAGTGACGGCTACACTGAAGCTTTCTTT.